Following are 32 T cell receptor beta chains from one sample sequenced in a study of T cells in Graves' hyperthyroidism and ophthalmopathy. Amplified TCR beta CDR3 regions came from RNA transcripts. The HTBI primer set was used in a first-round RT-PCR of the TCR CDR3. TCRdb passed the multiplex PCR reads through MiXCR, listing each CDR3 protein once. The sample contains 300,000 to 450,000 distinct CDR3 sequences, about 16% of which appear only once. Input material: blood. These receptor sequences come from a woman in her twenties or thirties with Graves' hyperthyroidism.

At least ten counts were recorded for this clonotype. V usage is TRBV29-1 and J usage is TRBJ2-5, with TRBD2 as a possible D gene (6 bases). The V end was cut by 6 bases, the J end by 2 bases, with 13 bases between. Germline-derived CDR1 and CDR2 are SQVTM and ANQGSEA. The CDR3 is made up of 13 amino acids. The CDR3 DNA is TGCAGCGTAAAACGGGACTCACAAGAGACCCAGTACTTC. Translating it yields CSVKRDSQETQYF.

The rearrangement uses TRBV24-1 and TRBJ1-2, with D hard to call. CDR1 and CDR2 (germline): KGHDR, SFDVKD. The V end lost 5 bases, the J end lost 8 bases, and 20 bases lay between the germline ends. This CDR3 is 15 amino acids long. The CDR3 here is CATSASSGPTSGYTF. DNA for the CDR3: TGTGCCACCAGTGCCTCTTCCGGACCGACTTCGGGCTACACCTTC.

This clonotype has at least ten counts. V usage is TRBV2 and J usage is TRBJ2-5; the D call may be TRBD1 or TRBD2 (5 bases each). From germline, CDR1 is SNHLY and CDR2 FYNNEI. The CDR3 runs 15 residues. The germline V and J ends were trimmed by 0 bases and 4 bases, with 12 bases remaining between them. The CDR3: CASSEAQGTGETQYF. The CDR3 bases are TGTGCCAGCAGTGAAGCCCAAGGGACGGGAGAGACCCAGTACTTC.

There are many counts of this clonotype. The V gene is TRBV7-9, the J gene TRBJ2-3; D is ambiguous. This CDR3 has 14 amino acids. V lost 8 bases and J lost 0, with 12 bases in between. Germline CDR1 is SEHNR and CDR2 is FQNEAQ (reference sequence). CDR3 DNA sequence: TGTGCCAGCCTAGGACGGTCTAGCACAGATACGCAGTATTTT. This gives the protein CASLGRSSTDTQYF.

V and J are TRBV6-5 and TRBJ2-7, with 8 bases lining up with TRBD2. Germline CDR1 is MNHEY and CDR2 is SVGAGI. V lost 0 bases to trimming and J lost 4 bases; unmatched junction nucleotides: 5. The CDR3 sequence is 15 residues long. The CDR3 nucleotides are TGTGCCAGCAGTTACTCGAGCGGGAGAGGGTACGAGCAGTACTTC. Amino acids: CASSYSSGRGYEQYF.

This clonotype was seen at least ten times. V gene TRBV7-9 combines with J gene TRBJ2-3; tentative D call: TRBD1 (5 bases). The V and J ends lost 1 base and 4 bases respectively, with 12 bases between them. This CDR3 has 15 residues. The V gene's germline CDR1 is SEHNR and CDR2 FQNEAQ (reference sequence). In nucleotides, the CDR3 is TGTGCCAGCAGCTTAGTCCAGGGAAGTGCAGATACGCAGTATTTT. Translation: CASSLVQGSADTQYF.

This clonotype was recorded many times. The chain employs TRBV2 and TRBJ2-3, with D possibly TRBD1 on 5 matching bases. This CDR3 region has 15 residues. Germline V gene lookup returns CDR1 SNHLY and CDR2 FYNNEI. V lost 5 bases and J 1 base, leaving 13 bases between the germline ends. Written as DNA, the CDR3 is TGTGCCAGCAGTCCTCAGGGCTCTGGCACAGATACGCAGTATTTT. Translated: CASSPQGSGTDTQYF. Using reference TRBV2 and TRBJ2-3 for the parts outside the CDR3, the full variable domain is EPEVTQTPSHQVTQMGQEVILRCVPISNHLYFYWYRQILGQKVEFLVSFYNNEISEKSEIFDDQFSVERPDGSNFTLKIRSTKLEDSAMYFCASSPQGSGTDTQYFGPGTRLTVL.

The rearrangement uses TRBV6-1 and TRBJ1-6; D is possibly TRBD1 (5 bases). The V end lost 5 bases, the J end lost 5 bases, and 10 bases lay between the germline ends. In germline, CDR1 is MNHNS, CDR2 SASEGT. The CDR3 consists of 14 residues. The CDR3, as DNA: TGTGCCAGCAGTCAAAACAGGAATAATTCACCCCTCCACTTT. Translation: CASSQNRNNSPLHF.

This clonotype came up many times. CDR3 coding DNA: TGTGCCAGTCGGAGGGCAGGGGTCTCTGGGGCCAACGTCCTGACTTTC. This sequence encodes CASRRAGVSGANVLTF. The chain recombines TRBV6-2 or TRBV6-3 with TRBJ2-6; tentatively, D is TRBD1 or TRBD2 (6 bases each). The CDR3 length is 16 residues. The germline gives CDR1 MNHEY, CDR2 SVGEGT. Trimming took 9 bases from V and 0 from J, leaving 15 bases between them.

This clonotype was detected only a few times. The rearrangement links TRBV19 to TRBJ2-7; D is undetermined. There are 16 residues in the CDR3. Germline-derived CDR1 and CDR2 are LNHDA and SQIVND (reference sequence). V shed 3 bases and J shed 6 bases, with 21 bases lying between them. CDR3: CASSIDVIVSESEQYF. In DNA, the CDR3 is TGTGCCAGTAGTATTGACGTGATCGTCTCCGAAAGCGAGCAGTACTTC.

As for this clonotype: This sequence may be a read error, since a much larger clone differs from it by one base. The chain links TRBV6-1 to TRBJ2-7, with 8 bases fitting TRBD2. This CDR3 is 12 amino acids long. Germline values: CDR1 MNHNS, CDR2 SASEGT. CDR3 region: CASRTSSYEQHF. The CDR3 DNA reads as TGTGCCAGCCGGACTAGCTCCTACGAGCAGCACTTC.

This clonotype was seen more than once but under ten times. The chain employs TRBV24-1 and TRBJ2-1; 9 bases are shared with TRBD1. Germline CDR1 is KGHDR and CDR2 is SFDVKD. The length of the CDR3 is 16 residues. Trimming took 3 bases from V and 6 from J; bases not matched to a gene: 8. The CDR3 spells CATSDLGTGNLNEQFF. As DNA, the CDR3 is TGTGCCACCAGTGATCTTGGGACAGGGAACCTCAATGAGCAGTTCTTC.

As regards this clonotype: Because it lacks the conserved phenylalanine or tryptophan at the end, this CDR3 is likely a read error. This chain links TRBV6-1 with TRBJ1-5; D gene ambiguous. V lost 7 bases, J lost 0 bases, and 10 bases lay in between. The CDR3 length is 14 residues. From germline, CDR1 is MNHNS and CDR2 SASEGT. In nucleotides, the CDR3 is TGTGCCAGCAAGACGACCAATAGCAATCAGCCCCAGCATCTT. Amino acids: CASKTTNSNQPQHL.

On this clonotype: A clone one base away is much larger, so this may be a read error. The rearrangement joins TRBV18 to TRBJ2-1, with D possibly matching TRBD1 (6 bases). Gene TRBJ2-7 matches the end of the DNA better, so the J call may be wrong. The CDR3 covers 16 residues. In germline, CDR1 is KGHSH, CDR2 LQKENI. The CDR3 bases are TGTGCCAGCTCACCATCCAGGGGAGACTCCTACAATGAGCAGTACTTC. This gives the protein CASSPSRGDSYNEQYF.

This clonotype has at least ten counts. The rearrangement links TRBV6-2 or TRBV6-3 to TRBJ1-5; TRBD1 aligns across 8 bases. After removal of 5 bases from V and 0 bases from J, the junction contained 9 bases not matched to a gene. The CDR3 has 17 residues. CDR1 and CDR2 (germline): MNHEY, SVGEGT. In DNA form, the CDR3 reads TGTGCCAGCAGTACTCGACAGGGGTGGTATAGCAATCAGCCCCAGCATTTT. This translates into CASSTRQGWYSNQPQHF.

This clonotype appeared many times. CDR3 sequence (DNA): TGTGCCAGCAGCGATTCGGGTAGCACAGATACGCAGTATTTT. Translation: CASSDSGSTDTQYF. The chain joins TRBV9 to TRBJ2-3; D is uncertain. The CDR3 sequence is 14 residues long. Trimming cost V 3 bases and J 0 bases, with 8 bases left between them. CDR1 and CDR2 from the germline V gene are SGDLS and YYNGEE.

The chain has TRBV19 and TRBJ2-3, with a tentative D call TRBD1 (5 bases). The length of the CDR3 is 14 residues. Trimming removed 3 bases from V and 6 bases from J, with 13 bases in between. CDR1 is LNHDA, CDR2 SQIVND, per germline (reference sequence). The CDR3 reads CASSMAGAADTQYF. CDR3 in DNA: TGTGCCAGTAGTATGGCTGGGGCTGCGGATACGCAGTATTTT.

This clonotype was seen ten or more times. The V and J genes are TRBV27 and TRBJ1-2, with 12 bases fitting TRBD1. This CDR3 has 19 residues. Germline CDR1 and CDR2: MNHEY and SMNVEV (reference sequence). The trim removed 4 bases at V and 8 bases at J, leaving 20 bases unmatched. In DNA form, the CDR3 reads TGTGCCAGCAGTTCATCTATCCGGGACAGGGGGCGAGTTTCGGGGGGCTACACCTTC. This codes for CASSSSIRDRGRVSGGYTF.

In this sample, this clonotype turned up many times. The rearrangement uses TRBV7-7 and TRBJ2-1; TRBD2 matches at 7 bases. Germline CDR1 is SSHAT and CDR2 is FNYEAQ (reference sequence). The CDR3 spans 15 residues. The V and J ends lost 6 bases and 2 bases, in that order; junction bases with no gene match: 7. The CDR3 nucleotides are TGTGCCAGCAGTTCGACTAGCAGCCCCTACAATGAGCAGTTCTTC. The encoded protein is CASSSTSSPYNEQFF.

This clonotype was seen repeatedly, ten times or more. The J gene is TRBJ2-7, the V gene TRBV30; TRBD1 agrees at 7 bases. Germline values: CDR1 GTSNPN, CDR2 SVGIG (reference sequence). This CDR3 is built from 12 residues. Trimming at V came to 3 bases and at J to 3 bases, leaving 2 bases not matched to a gene. The CDR3 sequence: CAWRGQIYEQYF. In DNA, the CDR3 is TGTGCCTGGAGGGGACAGATCTACGAGCAGTACTTC.

This clonotype was seen many times. The genes are TRBV5-6 and TRBJ1-1, with a weak D call TRBD1 (5 bases). CDR1 and CDR2 from the germline V gene are SGHDT and YYEEEE. The CDR3 covers 16 residues. With 1 base removed from V and 8 bases from J, the gap between germline ends came to 21 bases. This CDR3 reads CASSLLYPAGGLEAFF. The CDR3 coding sequence is TGTGCCAGCAGCTTGTTGTACCCCGCCGGGGGTTTGGAAGCTTTCTTT. Looking up the rest from reference TRBV5-6 and TRBJ1-1 gives the full variable domain: DAGVTQSPTHLIKTRGQQVTLRCSPKSGHDTVSWYQQALGQGPQFIFQYYEEEERQRGNFPDRFSGHQFPNYSSELNVNALLLGDSALYLCASSLLYPAGGLEAFFGQGTRLTVV.

This clonotype was seen more than once but under ten times. The rearrangement uses TRBV19 and TRBJ2-2, with TRBD2 as a possible D gene (6 bases). Germline V CDR1 and CDR2: LNHDA, SQIVND (reference sequence). This CDR3 comprises 14 residues. With 1 base removed from V and 5 bases from J, the gap between germline ends came to 8 bases. CDR3 nucleotide sequence: TGTGCCAGTAGTATAGGAGGGAGGACCGGGGAGCTGTTTTTT. This sequence encodes CASSIGGRTGELFF.

This clonotype was detected only a few times. J is TRBJ2-2 and V is TRBV9, with D hard to call. This CDR3 is built from 13 residues. The germline gives CDR1 SGDLS, CDR2 YYNGEE. The germline V and J ends were trimmed by 0 bases and 5 bases, with 5 bases remaining between them. The DNA of the CDR3 is TGTGCCAGCAGCGTAGACTGGACCGGGGAGCTGTTTTTT. This sequence encodes CASSVDWTGELFF.

This clonotype was counted at least ten times. The germline gene is not matched at one end of the junction; a read error may be the cause. This chain links TRBV5-1 with TRBJ2-5, with D uncertain. This CDR3 is built from 12 residues. Looked up from germline, CDR1 is SGHRS and CDR2 is YFSETQ. CDR3 loop: CASSLDQETQYF. CDR3 DNA sequence: TGTGCCAGCAGTCTCGACCAAGAGACCCAGTACTTC. Using reference TRBV5-1 and TRBJ2-5 for the parts outside the CDR3, the full variable domain is KAGVTQTPRYLIKTRGQQVTLSCSPISGHRSVSWYQQTPGQGLQFLFEYFSETQRNKGNFPGRFSGRQFSNSRSEMNVSTLELGDSALYLCASSLDQETQYFGPGTRLLVL.

This clonotype was detected a few times. J is TRBJ2-3 and V is TRBV10-3, with TRBD2 matching 15 bases. The CDR3 loop spans 21 amino acids. CDR1 and CDR2 (germline): ENHRY, SYGVKD. J gave up 0 bases and V 6 bases, and 16 bases lay outside the gene matches. This CDR3 is CAIRDHYTGTSGRTSTDTQYF. The CDR3 DNA is TGTGCCATCAGAGACCACTACACCGGGACTAGCGGGAGGACCAGCACAGATACGCAGTATTTT.

In the case of this clonotype: A much larger clone is a single base away; this may be a read error. The gene calls are TRBV9 and TRBJ1-1; no clear D gene. The germline CDR1 and CDR2 sequences are SGDLS and YYNGEE. The V and J ends lost 1 base and 1 base respectively, with 8 bases between them. The CDR3 extends over 14 amino acids. The chain's CDR3 is CASSVSRQNTEAFF. CDR3 nucleotide sequence: TGTGCCAGCAGCGTAAGTCGGCAGAACACTGAAGCTTTCTTT. Drawing the rest from reference TRBV9 and TRBJ1-1, the complete variable domain is DSGVTQTPKHLITATGQRVTLRCSPRSGDLSVYWYQQSLDQGLQFLIQYYNGEERAKGNILERFSAQQFPDLHSELNLSSLELGDSALYFCASSVSRQNTEAFFGQGTRLTVV.

Ten or more counts support this clonotype. The gene calls are TRBV2 and TRBJ2-1, with D possibly being TRBD2 (5 bases). The germline V gene has CDR1 SNHLY and CDR2 FYNNEI. Trimming took 3 bases from V and 7 from J, leaving 13 bases between them. The length of the CDR3 is 14 residues. The CDR3 nucleotides are TGTGCCAGCAGTGACCCGGGATCTGGAAATGAGCAGTTCTTC. Its translation: CASSDPGSGNEQFF.

V gene TRBV24-1 combines with J gene TRBJ1-1; D perhaps matches TRBD1 (6 bases). Germline CDR1 reads KGHDR; CDR2 reads SFDVKD. V was trimmed by 0 bases and J by 7 bases, leaving 8 bases between them. The CDR3 covers 13 residues. The CDR3 region has the DNA TGTGCCACCAGTGATTTGCCCAGGGGTGAAGCTTTCTTT. Its translation is CATSDLPRGEAFF.

The CDR3 bases are TGCGCCAGCAGCTCCGGGACAGGGGATGAAAAACTGTTTTTT. Translated, it gives CASSSGTGDEKLFF. This chain joins TRBV5-1 and TRBJ1-4; 10 bases map to TRBD1. Germline CDR1 SGHRS, CDR2 YFSETQ. V lost 3 bases to trimming and J lost 6 bases; unmatched junction nucleotides: 2. The CDR3 length is 14 residues.

This clonotype has ten or more counts. The rearrangement links TRBV11-2 to TRBJ2-2; no reliable D call. Trimming pared 1 base from V and 7 bases from J, leaving 4 bases between. Germline loops: CDR1 SGHAT, CDR2 FQNNGV. CDR3 length: 12 amino acids. The CDR3 DNA reads as TGTGCCAGCAGCTTAGGAGTCGGGGAGCTGTTTTTT. As protein: CASSLGVGELFF.

This clonotype has at least ten counts. J is TRBJ2-2 and V is TRBV10-1, with 11 positions matching TRBD2. V was pared by 3 bases and J by 2 bases, with 2 bases of the junction left unmatched. CDR3 length: 16 amino acids. Germline assignment: CDR1 WNHNN and CDR2 SYGVQD (reference sequence). CDR3 protein: CASSEGLAGNTGELFF. DNA for the CDR3: TGCGCCAGCAGTGAAGGACTAGCGGGTAACACCGGGGAGCTGTTTTTT.

This clonotype was observed a handful of times. J is TRBJ1-5 and V is TRBV10-3; D is perhaps TRBD1 (6 bases). The CDR3 has 14 residues. Germline V lookup: CDR1 ENHRY, CDR2 SYGVKD. V lost 3 bases and J 1 base, leaving 7 bases between the germline ends. The CDR3 DNA sequence: TGTGCCATCAGTGAACAGGGAAGCAATCAGCCCCAGCATTTT. It yields the protein CAISEQGSNQPQHF.